A selection of T cell receptor beta chains follows, all from one sample in a study of T cell responses to AZD1222 COVID-19 vaccine. The data were produced by immunoSEQ multiplex PCR, yet TCRdb's version contains in-frame clones alone and is incomplete. Of some 120,000 clones in the sample, roughly 85% are singletons; the top ten hold 3.9%. This material consisted of peripheral blood, taken on day 0 of MenACWY control vaccination. These receptors came from an adult in good health. Each CDR3 is given with its conserved first and last residue. The D gene is left open where the match is weak. Expanded clones are given a class, and other clones once, few, many or no size at all.

clone size,V gene,D gene,J gene,CDR3 DNA,CDR3 protein
-,TRBV4-1,-,TRBJ1-4,TGCGCCAGCAGCCTCGTTAATAATGAAAAACTGTTTTTT,CASSLVNNEKLFF
-,TRBV19,TRBD1,TRBJ1-1,TGTGCCAGTAGTCCTAACAGGGGAGGTGAAGCTTTCTTT,CASSPNRGGEAFF
-,TRBV10-1,TRBD2,TRBJ2-1,TGCGCCAGCAGTGAGTCACGCCGGGGAGGGGAGCAGTTCTTC,CASSESRRGGEQFF
-,TRBV3-1/TRBV3-2,-,TRBJ1-4,TGTGCCAGCAGTCAACGGGGGGATGAAAAACTGTTTTTT,CASSQRGDEKLFF
once,TRBV5-1,TRBD2,TRBJ2-3,TGCGCCAGCAGGGAGCGGGGGGGCTTCTCACCGATAAGCACAGATACGCAGTATTTT,CASRERGGFSPISTDTQYF
-,TRBV7-2,TRBD1,TRBJ2-1,TGTGCCAGCAGCTTAGAGGGGGCTCTCTCCTACAATGAGCAGTTCTTC,CASSLEGALSYNEQFF
few,TRBV25-1,TRBD2,TRBJ2-5,TGTGCCAGCAGTGATATCCAGCGGGGGCAGTACTTC,CASSDIQRGQYF
-,TRBV5-1,-,TRBJ1-1,TGCGCCAGCAGCTTCGAAGGGTTGGACACTGAAGCTTTCTTT,CASSFEGLDTEAFF
few,TRBV4-1,-,TRBJ2-6,TGCGCCAGCAGCCAAACAGGGACTGGGGCCAACGTCCTGACTTTC,CASSQTGTGANVLTF
-,TRBV18,TRBD2,TRBJ2-3,TGTGCCAGCTCAGGACTAGCACTCACAGATACGCAGTATTTT,CASSGLALTDTQYF
once,TRBV6-6,-,TRBJ1-3,TGTGCCAGCAGTAGGGCTCAGGGAGCTGGAAACACCATATATTTT,CASSRAQGAGNTIYF
-,TRBV6-5,TRBD1,TRBJ2-7,TGTGCCAGCACCACCTTGCAGGGGGCGATCGAGCAGTACTTC,CASTTLQGAIEQYF
-,TRBV7-2,-,TRBJ1-4,TGTGCCAGCAGCCAAAACGGGGGGGTTGAAAAACTGTTTTTT,CASSQNGGVEKLFF
-,TRBV29-1,TRBD1,TRBJ2-7,TGCAGCGTTAGGGACAGGGTATCCTACGAGCAGTACTTC,CSVRDRVSYEQYF
-,TRBV19,TRBD1,TRBJ2-3,TGTGCCAGTAGTCCCTTTGGGGACAGGGGGCGTACAGATACGCAGTATTTT,CASSPFGDRGRTDTQYF
-,TRBV6-5,TRBD2,TRBJ2-1,TGTGCCAGCAAGGAGGGACTAGCGGCACGTCAGTTCTTC,CASKEGLAARQFF
-,TRBV6-1,-,TRBJ1-2,TGTGCCAGCAGTGAAGCGCTTCAGGGGAGAAAATATGGCTACACCTTC,CASSEALQGRKYGYTF
-,TRBV30,-,TRBJ1-5,TGTGCCTGGAGAGGATATGATAGCAATCAGCCCCAGCATTTT,CAWRGYDSNQPQHF
once,TRBV12-5,TRBD2,TRBJ2-1,TGTGCTAGTGGTTTGTGGACTAGCGGGGGGGAACGTGAGCAGTTCTTC,CASGLWTSGGEREQFF
-,TRBV5-5,-,TRBJ1-3,TGTGCCAGCAGCTTGGACGGTGGAAACACCATATATTTT,CASSLDGGNTIYF
-,TRBV2,-,TRBJ2-7,TGTGCCAGCCAAACTGATTTTACCTACGAGCAGTACTTC,CASQTDFTYEQYF
-,TRBV7-7,TRBD1,TRBJ2-7,TGTGCCAGCAGCTTAGGGACAGGGCTAGAGGAGCAGTACTTC,CASSLGTGLEEQYF
-,TRBV5-6,TRBD1,TRBJ1-5,TGTGCCAGCAGCTGGGGACAGGGGAGGGGGCAGCCCCAGCATTTT,CASSWGQGRGQPQHF
once,TRBV3-1/TRBV3-2,-,TRBJ2-6,TGTGCCAGCAGCCTATACCGCAACAGGGTTGGGGCCAACGTCCTGACTTTC,CASSLYRNRVGANVLTF
-,TRBV5-1,-,TRBJ1-1,TGCGCCAGCAGCTCGGACGGGCAGACTGAAGCTTTCTTT,CASSSDGQTEAFF
once,TRBV19,-,TRBJ2-6,TGTGCCAGTAGTATTTCCCCTGGGGGCTCTGCCTCTGGGGCCAACGTCCTGACTTTC,CASSISPGGSASGANVLTF
-,TRBV30,-,TRBJ1-4,TGTGCCTCCCCATACCTCGGGTCAACTAATGAAAAACTGTTTTTT,CASPYLGSTNEKLFF
-,TRBV5-1,TRBD1,TRBJ2-1,TGCGCCAGCAGCTCAGCAGGGGGAGCGAGGGTATCCTACAATGAGCAGTTCTTC,CASSSAGGARVSYNEQFF
-,TRBV6-5,-,TRBJ1-5,TGTGCCAGCAGTTCAACAGGGTTCAATCAGCCCCAGCATTTT,CASSSTGFNQPQHF
-,TRBV27,-,TRBJ1-5,TGTGCCAGCAGCGACGCAAGGGGGAGCAATCAGCCCCAGCATTTT,CASSDARGSNQPQHF
-,TRBV19,TRBD1,TRBJ2-1,TGTGCCAGTAGTCCCCGGACAGGGACGACAGGTAGCTCCTACAATGAGCAGTTCTTC,CASSPRTGTTGSSYNEQFF
once,TRBV5-6,-,TRBJ2-5,TGTGCCAGCAGCTTGGAAGTTCTCCAAGAGACCCAGTACTTC,CASSLEVLQETQYF
-,TRBV6-5,-,TRBJ1-2,TGTGCCAGCACCCGGGGGTTCAACTATGGCTACACCTTC,CASTRGFNYGYTF
-,TRBV5-6,-,TRBJ1-3,TGTGCCAGCAGCTTGCTTGGGAAATCTGGAAACACCATATATTTT,CASSLLGKSGNTIYF
-,TRBV5-5,-,TRBJ2-3,TGTGCCAGCAGCTTGGGGGGCACAGATACGCAGTATTTT,CASSLGGTDTQYF
-,TRBV5-1,TRBD2,TRBJ2-5,TGCGCCAGCAGCTTCAGGCTGAGTGGCGGGGGGCCTCAAGAGACCCAGTACTTC,CASSFRLSGGGPQETQYF
-,TRBV5-5,-,TRBJ1-1,TGTGCCAGCAGCTTTGTTAGTGCGATTGAAGCTTTCTTT,CASSFVSAIEAFF
-,TRBV5-1,-,TRBJ2-1,TGCGCCAGCAGCTTGGCCCCTCAGAGTCAGTTCTTC,CASSLAPQSQFF
-,TRBV4-1,-,TRBJ2-5,TGCGCCAGCAGCCAAGGTGTGGCTAGCAGGCAAGAGACCCAGTACTTC,CASSQGVASRQETQYF
-,TRBV7-8,TRBD1,TRBJ1-2,TGTGCCAGCAGCGCAGGGGGATCAAGGGCGACTCGACTCTATGGCTACACCTTC,CASSAGGSRATRLYGYTF
-,TRBV2,TRBD1,TRBJ1-5,TGTGCCAGCGGCCGGGACAGGGGGCTTGGGGGCAATCAGCCCCAGCATTTT,CASGRDRGLGGNQPQHF
-,TRBV19,TRBD1,TRBJ1-5,TGTGCCAGTAGTCTCCGGACAGGGGGCGCGAGGCAGCCCCAGCATTTT,CASSLRTGGARQPQHF